Shown below are 9 T cell receptor beta chains from a single sample sequenced in a study of cytomegalovirus exposure and HLA in healthy donors. This PCR relied on a set of 60 Vbeta primers and 13 Jbeta primers. Produced via immunoSEQ multiplex PCR; TCRdb's table is partial and in-frame only. Counted here are roughly 150,000 clones, about 72% occurring once; the ten biggest clones make up around 2.3%. The sequenced sample consisted of PBMCs. The receptors shown here come from a man aged 45 to 65 in good health and CMV-seropositive.

This chain links TRBV11-3 with TRBJ2-5; weak D call: TRBD1 (5 bases). From germline, CDR1 is SGHNT and CDR2 YENEEA. The CDR3 sequence is 13 residues long. Trimming cost V 5 bases and J 1 base, with 8 bases left between them. Written as DNA, the CDR3 is TGTGCCAGCAGCCGTGGGGCCCAAGAGACCCAGTACTTC. Translated: CASSRGAQETQYF. The full variable domain, its missing parts supplied by reference TRBV11-3 and TRBJ2-5, is EAGVVQSPRYKIIEKKQPVAFWCNPISGHNTLYWYLQNLGQGPELLIRYENEEAVDDSQLPKDRFSAERLKGVDSTLKIQPAELGDSAVYLCASSRGAQETQYFGPGTRLLVL.

The chain is built from TRBV28 and TRBJ2-7; D possibly corresponds to TRBD2 (5 bases). Trimming removed 4 bases from V and 0 bases from J, with 13 bases in between. The CDR3 length is 15 residues. Germline V lookup: CDR1 MDHEN, CDR2 SYDVKM. Written as DNA, the CDR3 is TGTGCCAGCAGTTCCATGGGAGCTTACTCCTACGAGCAGTACTTC. It is translated as CASSSMGAYSYEQYF.

The chain carries TRBV2 and TRBJ1-2, with D unclear. The V end was cut by 4 bases, the J end by 2 bases, with 14 bases between. CDR1 and CDR2 from the germline V gene are SNHLY and FYNNEI. This CDR3 has 15 residues. CDR3 sequence (DNA): TGTGCCAGCAGTGTAGGAGGCAAAGGCAACTATGGCTACACCTTC. Its translation is CASSVGGKGNYGYTF. The entire variable domain, with the rest obtained from reference TRBV2 and TRBJ1-2, is as follows: EPEVTQTPSHQVTQMGQEVILRCVPISNHLYFYWYRQILGQKVEFLVSFYNNEISEKSEIFDDQFSVERPDGSNFTLKIRSTKLEDSAMYFCASSVGGKGNYGYTFGSGTRLTVV.

This chain links TRBV18 with TRBJ1-6, with no clear D. CDR1 and CDR2 (germline): KGHSH, LQKENI. The CDR3 is 15 residues long. Trimming left V 3 bases short and J 6 bases short, with 12 bases between. CDR3 region: CASSPRELPNSPLHF. The CDR3 bases are TGTGCCAGCTCACCCCGGGAGTTACCTAATTCACCCCTCCACTTT.

Only a few counts were recorded for this clone. This chain connects TRBV6-5 to TRBJ1-1; TRBD1 matches 9 bases. The CDR3 runs to 13 residues. J was trimmed by 6 bases and V by 6 bases; bases with no gene match: 5. Germline-derived CDR1 and CDR2 are MNHEY and SVGAGI. CDR3 sequence: CASRWDRVSEAFF. The DNA for the CDR3 is TGTGCCAGCAGGTGGGACAGGGTCTCTGAAGCTTTCTTT.

The table lists this clone with a count of one. This chain uses TRBV4-1 with TRBJ1-6; D gene uncertain. The CDR3 spans 13 residues. V gave up 5 bases and J gave up 7 bases, with 9 bases separating them. Germline V gene sequence: CDR1 MGHRA, CDR2 YSYEKL. DNA of the CDR3: TGCGCCAGCAGCTCCGGACTGAATTCACCCCTCCACTTT. The encoded protein is CASSSGLNSPLHF.

The V call is TRBV7-2, the J call TRBJ2-7; D possibly corresponds to TRBD2 (5 bases). V gave up 1 base and J gave up 2 bases, with 9 bases separating them. This CDR3 spans 14 amino acids. CDR1 and CDR2 from the germline V gene are SGHTA and FQGNSA. CDR3 sequence: CASSLVKGAYEQYF. The CDR3 nucleotides read TGTGCCAGCAGCTTAGTGAAGGGAGCCTACGAGCAGTACTTC.

In this sample, this clone turned up a few times. This sequence joins TRBV30 and TRBJ1-2; perhaps TRBD1 as D (6 bases). The CDR3 is 14 residues long. The germline V gene has CDR1 GTSNPN and CDR2 SVGIG (reference sequence). Deletions cut 5 bases from V and 2 bases from J, with 15 bases between. The CDR3 bases are TGTGCCTGGGGGGGCCCGGGGACAAACTATGGCTACACCTTC. Protein: CAWGGPGTNYGYTF.

The V call is TRBV10-3, the J call TRBJ2-2, with 7 bases fitting TRBD2. After removal of 5 bases from V and 3 bases from J, the junction contained 6 bases not matched to a gene. The CDR3 runs to 15 residues. The V gene's germline CDR1 is ENHRY and CDR2 SYGVKD. DNA of the CDR3: TGTGCCATCAGTCGAAGCGGGGACGACACCGGGGAGCTGTTTTTT. Its translation is CAISRSGDDTGELFF.